This T cell receptor (beta chain) was recovered during a study of shared clonotypes between healthy human individuals. Findings and limits, study-wide: What rarefaction showed was incomplete sorted-subset sequencing despite large depth.

On this clone: The antigen remains unidentified.

Participating donors were healthy, HIV-negative adults free of recent acute infections or vaccinations. Only Caucasian adults living in Nashville, Tennessee served as donors. Evenly divided among several immunoSEQ plates was the genomic DNA of each subset. Data came from immunoSEQ multiplex PCR; TCRdb stores just in-frame clones and leaves some out. The sample carries over 850,000 clones, 75% to 85% recorded once. Germline V CDR1 and CDR2: SGDLS, YYNGEE. The CDR3 spans 14 residues. V lost 3 bases and J lost 4, with 13 bases in between. Material: memory CD4+ T cells from PBMCs. Subset: CD45RA-negative fraction. This rearrangement joins TRBV9 to TRBJ1-1, with D unresolved. The receptor was isolated from a man aged 18 to 29 in good health. Some clones in this sample may be carry-over from other donors' samples. In DNA, the CDR3 is TGTGCCAGCAGCGAAGGCAGCCGTACCACTGAAGCTTTCTTT. This sequence encodes CASSEGSRTTEAFF.